One sample yielded the 22 T cell receptor beta chains listed below, sequenced in a study of blood T cell repertoires in COVID-19. Data came from immunoSEQ multiplex PCR; TCRdb stores just in-frame clones and leaves some out. This table holds approximately 220,000 clones, roughly 80% found once. Sequenced input: peripheral blood. The receptor set was obtained from a woman aged 55 to 70 who had recovered from COVID-19.

This rearrangement joins TRBV3-1 (or the pseudogene TRBV3-2) to TRBJ1-4; D gene ambiguous. V was clipped by 1 base and J by 4 bases, with 10 bases between them. This CDR3 has 15 residues. The germline V gene encodes CDR1 LGHDT and CDR2 YNNKEL (reference sequence). As DNA, the CDR3 is TGTGCCAGCAGCCAAGTATGGCGGAGTAATGAAAAACTGTTTTTT. It is translated as CASSQVWRSNEKLFF.

The CDR3: CASSTSRQAGGDTEAFF. In nucleotides, the CDR3 is TGTGCCAGCTCAACTTCCCGACAGGCCGGGGGGGACACTGAAGCTTTCTTT. This rearrangement joins TRBV18 to TRBJ1-1; D might be TRBD1 (6 bases). This CDR3 is built from 17 residues. Trimming left V 5 bases short and J 3 bases short, with 22 bases between. The germline gives CDR1 KGHSH, CDR2 LQKENI. The whole variable domain, remainder taken from reference TRBV18 and TRBJ1-1, is NAGVMQNPRHLVRRRGQEARLRCSPMKGHSHVYWYRQLPEEGLKFMVYLQKENIIDESGMPKERFSAEFPKEGPSILRIQQVVRGDSAAYFCASSTSRQAGGDTEAFFGQGTRLTVV.

The rearrangement joins TRBV7-9 to TRBJ2-5; no reliable D call. CDR3 size: 14 residues. V was trimmed by 1 base and J by 2 bases, leaving 8 bases between them. Per germline, CDR1 SEHNR and CDR2 FQNEAQ (reference sequence). CDR3: CASSLVTRQETQYF. CDR3 in DNA: TGTGCCAGCAGCTTAGTTACCAGGCAAGAGACCCAGTACTTC.

The sample holds a few counts of this clone. The chain links TRBV5-1 to TRBJ2-7; D perhaps matches TRBD1 (5 bases). Germline V CDR1 and CDR2: SGHRS, YFSETQ. This CDR3 comprises 14 residues. The V gene lost 2 bases and the J gene lost 7 bases, with 16 bases spanning the gap. The chain's CDR3 is CASSFPGSAGEQYF. CDR3 sequence (DNA): TGCGCCAGCAGCTTCCCCGGCAGCGCAGGGGAGCAGTACTTC.

The chain combines TRBV3-1 (or the pseudogene TRBV3-2) with TRBJ1-2, with TRBD1 matching over 7 bases. This CDR3 contains 13 residues. Germline V gives CDR1 LGHDT, CDR2 YNNKEL (reference sequence). V trimming: 2 bases; J trimming: 10 bases; junction bases outside the gene matches: 7. The CDR3 protein is CASSQPGGLFYTF. The CDR3 DNA reads TGTGCCAGCAGCCAACCAGGGGGACTTTTCTACACCTTC.

The chain couples TRBV30 to TRBJ2-7; TRBD2 might be the D (6 bases). V was clipped by 4 bases and J by 3 bases, with 13 bases between them. The CDR3 totals 13 residues. Germline CDR1 GTSNPN, CDR2 SVGIG (reference sequence). CDR3 residues: CAWNNGGGYEQYF. CDR3 DNA sequence: TGTGCCTGGAACAATGGGGGAGGCTACGAGCAGTACTTC. Drawing the rest from reference TRBV30 and TRBJ2-7, the complete variable domain is SQTIHQWPATLVQPVGSPLSLECTVEGTSNPNLYWYRQAAGRGLQLLFYSVGIGQISSEVPQNLSASRPQDRQFILSSKKLLLSDSGFYLCAWNNGGGYEQYFGPGTRLTVT.

The chain has TRBV15 and TRBJ1-2; possible D gene TRBD1, 5 bases. Germline CDR1 LNHNV, CDR2 YYDKDF (reference sequence). This CDR3 is built from 13 residues. The V end lost 3 bases, the J end lost 4 bases, and 9 bases lay between the germline ends. CDR3 sequence (DNA): TGTGCCACCAGCAGGGGGGGGTCCTATGGCTACACCTTC. Its protein is CATSRGGSYGYTF.

The chain carries TRBV5-1 and TRBJ2-3; maybe TRBD2 (6 bases). The CDR3 spans 14 residues. Germline lookup yields CDR1 SGHRS and CDR2 YFSETQ. Trimming left V 4 bases short and J 5 bases short, with 14 bases between. The CDR3 region is CASSADPGGDTQYF. The CDR3 DNA follows: TGCGCCAGCAGCGCTGACCCCGGGGGAGATACGCAGTATTTT.

V and J are TRBV7-9 and TRBJ2-1; 8 bases fit TRBD2. Germline loops: CDR1 SEHNR, CDR2 FQNEAQ (reference sequence). J lost 0 bases, V lost 1 base, and 2 bases had no gene match. The CDR3 has 16 residues. In DNA form, the CDR3 reads TGTGCCAGCAGCTTAGGGACTAGCACCTCCTACAATGAGCAGTTCTTC. Its protein is CASSLGTSTSYNEQFF. The whole variable domain, filled in from reference TRBV7-9 and TRBJ2-1, reads DTGVSQNPRHKITKRGQNVTFRCDPISEHNRLYWYRQTLGQGPEFLTYFQNEAQLEKSRLLSDRFSAERPKGSFSTLEIQRTEQGDSAMYLCASSLGTSTSYNEQFFGPGTRLTVL.

This clone was seen a handful of times. The chain carries TRBV19 and TRBJ2-2; possible D gene TRBD2, 6 bases. Germline loops: CDR1 LNHDA, CDR2 SQIVND (reference sequence). The length of the CDR3 is 14 residues. V was trimmed by 6 bases and J by 0 bases, leaving 8 bases between them. CDR3 bases: TGTGCCAGTAGCCCGGGGGCGAACACCGGGGAGCTGTTTTTT. Encoded protein: CASSPGANTGELFF.

The V gene is TRBV5-4, the J gene TRBJ1-2; D not certain. V was clipped by 0 bases and J by 0 bases, with 12 bases between them. The CDR3 has 16 amino acids. Germline CDR1 and CDR2: SGHNT and YYREEE (reference sequence). The CDR3 is CASSLASGRTNYGYTF. CDR3 DNA: TGTGCCAGCAGCTTGGCGAGCGGTCGGACTAACTATGGCTACACCTTC.

The V gene is TRBV3-1 (or the pseudogene TRBV3-2), the J gene TRBJ2-1; 13 nucleotides line up with TRBD2. From germline, CDR1 is LGHDT and CDR2 YNNKEL (reference sequence). The CDR3 consists of 15 residues. V trimming: 6 bases; J trimming: 6 bases; junction bases outside the gene matches: 5. The CDR3 coding sequence is TGTGCCAGCAGACAGACTAGCGGGGGGTCCAATGAGCAGTTCTTC. Amino acid sequence: CASRQTSGGSNEQFF.

This chain connects TRBV24-1 to TRBJ2-5; no firm D call. The CDR3 sequence is 12 residues long. Germline V gene lookup returns CDR1 KGHDR and CDR2 SFDVKD. Trimming removed 5 bases at V and 5 bases at J, with 8 bases between. This chain's CDR3 is CATSAVGETQYF. The CDR3 DNA is TGTGCCACCAGTGCCGTCGGGGAGACCCAGTACTTC.

This clone appeared a single time. The CDR3 sequence is CASSQQGTEQYF. For the CDR3, the DNA is TGTGCCAGCAGTCAACAGGGGACCGAGCAGTACTTC. V usage is TRBV4-2 and J usage is TRBJ2-7; 7 positions agree with TRBD1. Germline CDR1 LGHNA, CDR2 YNFKEQ. The CDR3 sequence is 12 residues long. J lost 6 bases, V lost 6 bases, and 5 bases had no gene match.

This chain joins TRBV20-1 and TRBJ2-1; 9 positions agree with TRBD1. The germline CDR1 and CDR2 sequences are DFQATT and SNEGSKA (reference sequence). V gave up 3 bases and J gave up 1 base; unmatched junction bases: 4. The CDR3 has 15 residues. As DNA, the CDR3 is TGCAGTGCTAGTGGGGGGACAGGGTCCTACAATGAGCAGTTCTTC. Translated, it gives CSASGGTGSYNEQFF.

This chain connects TRBV19 to TRBJ2-1; 8 bases fit TRBD1. Germline V gene sequence: CDR1 LNHDA, CDR2 SQIVND (reference sequence). J lost 2 bases, V lost 6 bases, and 6 bases had no gene match. CDR3 length equals 15 residues. The CDR3 sequence: CASSPGTGPYNEQFF. The CDR3 nucleotides are TGTGCCAGTAGCCCCGGGACAGGACCCTACAATGAGCAGTTCTTC.

This chain's CDR3 is CASSLIRAGGSYEQYF. CDR3 nucleotides: TGTGCCAGCAGCTTAATACGGGCAGGGGGCTCCTACGAGCAGTACTTC. The rearrangement uses TRBV7-3 and TRBJ2-7; 7 bases agree with TRBD1. Germline values: CDR1 SGHTA, CDR2 FQGTGA. After removal of 1 base from V and 0 bases from J, the junction contained 6 bases not matched to a gene. This CDR3 is built from 16 residues. Using reference TRBV7-3 and TRBJ2-7 for the parts outside the CDR3, the full variable domain is GAGVSQTPSNKVTEKGKYVELRCDPISGHTALYWYRQSLGQGPEFLIYFQGTGAADDSGLPNDRFFAVRPEGSVSTLKIQRTERGDSAVYLCASSLIRAGGSYEQYFGPGTRLTVT.

This chain joins TRBV3-1 (or the pseudogene TRBV3-2) and TRBJ1-1; the D gene is possibly TRBD1 (6 bases). The length of the CDR3 is 11 residues. Germline CDR1 is LGHDT and CDR2 is YNNKEL (reference sequence). V dropped 3 bases and J dropped 7 bases, with 6 bases sitting between them. DNA for the CDR3: TGTGCCAGCAGCCAGGACAGTGAAGCTTTCTTT. Its protein is CASSQDSEAFF.

The chain is built from TRBV2 and TRBJ1-2; 7 bases are shared with TRBD1. V shed 5 bases and J 5 bases; nucleotides not matched to a gene: 5. The CDR3 has 13 residues. CDR1 and CDR2 from the germline V gene are SNHLY and FYNNEI. The CDR3 DNA is TGTGCCAGCAGTCCACAGGGGTGGTATGGCTACACCTTC. This gives the protein CASSPQGWYGYTF.

The chain has TRBV5-1 and TRBJ1-2, with 10 bases matching TRBD1. The CDR3 is 16 amino acids. Trimming cost V 0 bases and J 2 bases; bases outside gene matches: 4. The V gene's germline CDR1 is SGHRS and CDR2 YFSETQ. The DNA of the CDR3 is TGCGCCAGCAGCTTGGGTGACAGGGGGCGAAACTATGGCTACACCTTC. Protein: CASSLGDRGRNYGYTF.

The chain couples TRBV11-3 to TRBJ2-5; 8 bases line up with TRBD2. CDR3 length: 15 amino acids. The trim removed 5 bases at V and 4 bases at J, leaving 9 bases unmatched. In germline, CDR1 is SGHNT, CDR2 YENEEA. CDR3: CASSLTGGAGETQYF. The DNA of the CDR3 is TGTGCCAGCAGCCTAACGGGGGGGGCCGGAGAGACCCAGTACTTC.

The CDR3 sequence: CASSLAGGGTGELFF. The CDR3 DNA reads as TGTGCCAGCAGCTTAGCGGGGGGAGGGACCGGGGAGCTGTTTTTT. V is TRBV7-2 and J is TRBJ2-2; 7 bases agree with TRBD2. This CDR3 spans 15 amino acids. From germline, CDR1 is SGHTA and CDR2 FQGNSA. Trimming removed 0 bases from V and 5 bases from J; junction bases left unmatched: 3. The complete variable domain, with remaining parts taken from reference TRBV7-2 and TRBJ2-2, reads GAGVSQSPSNKVTEKGKDVELRCDPISGHTALYWYRQSLGQGLEFLIYFQGNSAPDKSGLPSDRFSAERTGGSVSTLTIQRTQQEDSAVYLCASSLAGGGTGELFFGEGSRLTVL.